This entry is about one T cell receptor beta chain. In the original analysis: Researchers report that nucleated cell counts were estimated from reference gene primer amplification. The table came from immunoSEQ multiplex PCR; TCRdb's copy has only in-frame clones and leaves some out. The DNA was the basis for D and trimming; V, J and clone size are from that table. Of some 250,000 clones listed, roughly nine tenths are singletons. The CDR3 contains 13 residues. Trimming stripped 0 bases from V and 6 bases from J, with 8 bases between. Germline values: CDR1 SGDLS, CDR2 YYNGEE. This entry is derived from a study of blood T cell repertoires in COVID-19. Looking at the study overall: COVID-19 samples from acute and convalescent phases originated in the United States, Italy and Spain. Sources were T cells, B-cell-depleted T cells, or PBMCs; the material itself was cDNA or gDNA.

The rearrangement joins TRBV9 to TRBJ2-3, with D maybe TRBD2 (5 bases). The TCR originated in a woman aged 25 to 45 with COVID-19, enrolled during active disease. Sequencing was done on a sample of peripheral blood. The CDR3 region is CASSVAGWDTQYF. The CDR3 region has the DNA TGTGCCAGCAGCGTAGCGGGGTGGGATACGCAGTATTTT.